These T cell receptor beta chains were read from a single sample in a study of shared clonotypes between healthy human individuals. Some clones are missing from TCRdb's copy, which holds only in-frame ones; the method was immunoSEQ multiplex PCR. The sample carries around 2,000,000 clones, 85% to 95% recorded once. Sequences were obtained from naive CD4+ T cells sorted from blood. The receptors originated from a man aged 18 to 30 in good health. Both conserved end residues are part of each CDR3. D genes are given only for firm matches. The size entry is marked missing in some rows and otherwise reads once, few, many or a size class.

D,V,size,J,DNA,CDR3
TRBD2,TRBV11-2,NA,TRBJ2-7,TGTGCCAGCAGCCGGACTAGCGACTACGAGCAGTACTTC,CASSRTSDYEQYF
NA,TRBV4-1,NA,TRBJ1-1,TGCGCCAGCACCAAGGGGGAAAGTTGGACTGAAGCTTTCTTT,CASTKGESWTEAFF
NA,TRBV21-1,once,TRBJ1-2,TGTGCCAGCAGCAAGGGACAGGGGGTATTTTATGGCTACACCTTC,CASSKGQGVFYGYTF
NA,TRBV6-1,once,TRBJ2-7,TGTGCCAGCAGTGAACCCGACATACTGCTTACTTTGGGCTACGAGCAGTACTTC,CASSEPDILLTLGYEQYF
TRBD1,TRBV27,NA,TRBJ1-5,TGTGCCACCGGGACAGACACGAATCAGCCCCAGCATTTT,CATGTDTNQPQHF
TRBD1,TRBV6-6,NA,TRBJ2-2,TGTGCCAGCAACATGGGGGACAGGAACACCGGGGAGCTGTTTTTT,CASNMGDRNTGELFF
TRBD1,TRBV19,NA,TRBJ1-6,TGTGCCAGTAGTATAAACTCGTGGACAGGTGTCTATAATTCACCCCTCCACTTT,CASSINSWTGVYNSPLHF
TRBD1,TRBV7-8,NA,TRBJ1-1,TGTGCCAGCAGCTTCAGTCAGGGGGCCAGCACTGAAGCTTTCTTT,CASSFSQGASTEAFF
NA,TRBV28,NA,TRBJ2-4,TGTGCCAGCAGTTTTGGTGGCAGGGGAAACATTCAGTACTTC,CASSFGGRGNIQYF
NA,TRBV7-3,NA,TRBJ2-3,TGTGCCAGCAGCCGCCAGGGCGCAGATACGCAGTATTTT,CASSRQGADTQYF
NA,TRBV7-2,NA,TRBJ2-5,TGTGCCAGCAGCTCAGGGCTGGGCAGTATCCCAGAGACCCAGTACTTC,CASSSGLGSIPETQYF
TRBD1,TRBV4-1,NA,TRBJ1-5,TGCGCCAGCAGCCAAATACAGGGGGCCAATCAGCCCCAGCATTTT,CASSQIQGANQPQHF
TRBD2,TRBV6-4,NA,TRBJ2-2,TGTGCCAGCAGTGATGTAGCGGGAGTTTCCACCGGGGAGCTGTTTTTT,CASSDVAGVSTGELFF
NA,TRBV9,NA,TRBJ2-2,TGTGCCAGCAGCCCAGCGGTCGGCAGTGCGAACACCGGGGAGCTGTTTTTT,CASSPAVGSANTGELFF
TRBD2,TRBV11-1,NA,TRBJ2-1,TGTGCCAGCAGCCTGACTAGCGGGGGGCCTTTTTTCCTCAACAATGAGCAGTTCTTC,CASSLTSGGPFFLNNEQFF
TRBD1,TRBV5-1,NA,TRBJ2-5,TGCGCCAGCAGCGTAGGGGACAGCCAAGAGACCCAGTACTTC,CASSVGDSQETQYF
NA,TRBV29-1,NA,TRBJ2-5,TGCAGCGTTGAAGTCGGGGCCACAGAGACCCAGTACTTC,CSVEVGATETQYF
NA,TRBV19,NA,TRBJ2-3,TGTGCCAGTAGACTTGACAGGACAGATACGCAGTATTTT,CASRLDRTDTQYF
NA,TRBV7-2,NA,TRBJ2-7,TGTGCCAGCAGCTTAAAAGCTAGCTCTCTGGCCTACGAGCAGTACTTC,CASSLKASSLAYEQYF
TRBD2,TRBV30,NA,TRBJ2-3,TGTGCCTGGAGTGTAGGTCTAGCGGGAGGAGATACGCAGTATTTT,CAWSVGLAGGDTQYF
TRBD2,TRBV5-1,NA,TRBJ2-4,TGCGCCAGCAGCTCGGGAGGGGAAAACATTCAGTACTTC,CASSSGGENIQYF
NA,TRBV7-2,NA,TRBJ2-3,TGTGCCAGCAGCTTAGGAGAACTCGCATACACAGATACGCAGTATTTT,CASSLGELAYTDTQYF
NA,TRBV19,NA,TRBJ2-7,TGTGCCAGTAGTGATCGCTACGAGCAGTACTTC,CASSDRYEQYF
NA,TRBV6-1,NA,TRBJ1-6,TGTGCCAGCAGTGCGCTAAATAATTCACCCCTCCACTTT,CASSALNNSPLHF
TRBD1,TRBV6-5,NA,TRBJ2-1,TGTGCCAGCAGAAGCCAGGGGGCTGCTTACAATGAGCAGTTCTTC,CASRSQGAAYNEQFF
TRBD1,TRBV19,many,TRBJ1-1,TGTGCCAGTAGTCCGACAGGGATGAACACTGAAGCTTTCTTT,CASSPTGMNTEAFF
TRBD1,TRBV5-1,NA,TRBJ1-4,TGCGCCAGCTCTCTCGGGCAGGGGGGAAGAGGAGAAAAACTGTTTTTT,CASSLGQGGRGEKLFF
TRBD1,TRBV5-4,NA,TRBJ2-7,TGTGCCAGCAGCCCTACAGGGGATCTATACGAGCAGTACTTC,CASSPTGDLYEQYF
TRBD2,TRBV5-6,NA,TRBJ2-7,TGTGCCAGCAGCTTCGTTAGCGGGAACTACGAGCAGTACTTC,CASSFVSGNYEQYF
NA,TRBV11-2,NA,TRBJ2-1,TGTGCCAGCAGCTTAGCCCGAGGTGGGCTAGCCGGGGGTGAGCAGTTCTTC,CASSLARGGLAGGEQFF
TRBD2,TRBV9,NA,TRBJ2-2,TGTGCCAGCAGCGAGGGACTAGCGCCCACCGGGGAGCTGTTTTTT,CASSEGLAPTGELFF
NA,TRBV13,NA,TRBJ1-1,TGTGCCAGCAGGTCGGGACCGGGGGACACTGAAGCTTTCTTT,CASRSGPGDTEAFF
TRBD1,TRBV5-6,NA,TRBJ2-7,TGTGCCAGCAGCTTTGGACAGGGTGAGCAGTACTTC,CASSFGQGEQYF
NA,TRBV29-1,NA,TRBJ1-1,TGCAGCGTTGAATCCCCGGGTGGGCGGGGTACTGAAGCTTTCTTT,CSVESPGGRGTEAFF
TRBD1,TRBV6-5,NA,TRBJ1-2,TGTGCCAGCAGCCAGGGACAGGGGAATTCCTATGGCTACACCTTC,CASSQGQGNSYGYTF
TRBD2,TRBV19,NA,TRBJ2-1,TGTGCCAGTAAAACCGCGGGAGGTACAGGCAATGAGCAGTTCTTC,CASKTAGGTGNEQFF
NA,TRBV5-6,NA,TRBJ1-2,TGTGCCAGCAGAGGGCAGGGGAGGGACTATGGCTACACCTTC,CASRGQGRDYGYTF
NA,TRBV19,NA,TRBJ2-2,TGTGCCAGTCCCTCCGGGACGTTAAGGGACGGGGAGCTGTTTTTT,CASPSGTLRDGELFF
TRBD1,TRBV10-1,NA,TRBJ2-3,TGCGCCAGCAGTTCAGGGGGCGAAGGTACGCAGTATTTT,CASSSGGEGTQYF
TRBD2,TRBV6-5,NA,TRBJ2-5,TGTGCCAGCAGTGCCAGGACTAGCGGCGGCAAGACCCAGTACTTC,CASSARTSGGKTQYF
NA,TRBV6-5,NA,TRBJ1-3,TGTGCCGTGGCCAGGGAGGGGTCCTCTGGAAACACCATATATTTT,CAVAREGSSGNTIYF
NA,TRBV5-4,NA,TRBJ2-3,TGTGCCAGCAGCTTGGCGGGCTTGCCGGGGAATACGCAGTATTTT,CASSLAGLPGNTQYF
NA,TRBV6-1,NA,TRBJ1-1,TGTGCCAGCAGACGACAGAACACTGAAGCTTTCTTT,CASRRQNTEAFF
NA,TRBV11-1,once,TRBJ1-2,TGTGCCAGCAGCCCCCGGCCTGGGGATGGCTACACCTTC,CASSPRPGDGYTF
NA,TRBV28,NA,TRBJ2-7,TGTGCCAGCAGTTTAATTAGAGGGCCAGCCTACGAGCAGTACTTC,CASSLIRGPAYEQYF
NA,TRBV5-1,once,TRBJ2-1,TGCGCCAGCAGCGGGGAGGGGGCTAATTATGAGCAGTTCTTC,CASSGEGANYEQFF
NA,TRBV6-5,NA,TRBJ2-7,TGTGCCAGCAGTTACTCGACCTCCTACGAGCAGTACTTC,CASSYSTSYEQYF
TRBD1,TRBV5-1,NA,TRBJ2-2,TGCGCCAGCAGCTTGGCCTCAGGGGGCACGAACACCGGGGAGCTGTTTTTT,CASSLASGGTNTGELFF
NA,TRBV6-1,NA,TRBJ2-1,TGTGCCAGCAGTGGCGGGGCAGGGTGGAATGAGCAGTTCTTC,CASSGGAGWNEQFF
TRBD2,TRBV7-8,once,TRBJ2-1,TGTGCCAGCAGCAAATCGACTAGCGGACTTACCTACAATGAGCAGTTCTTC,CASSKSTSGLTYNEQFF
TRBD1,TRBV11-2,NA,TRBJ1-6,TGTGCCAGCAGACGACCGGGACAGGGGAATTCACCCCTCCACTTT,CASRRPGQGNSPLHF
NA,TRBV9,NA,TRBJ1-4,TGTGCCAGCAGCTATACAGGGCTTAATGAAAAACTGTTTTTT,CASSYTGLNEKLFF
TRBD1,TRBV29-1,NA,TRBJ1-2,TGCAGCGTTTGGGGACAGGGAAGCTATGGCTACACCTTC,CSVWGQGSYGYTF
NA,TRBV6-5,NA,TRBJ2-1,TGTGCCAGCAGTACCAACACCCTTCTTAATGAGCAGTTCTTC,CASSTNTLLNEQFF
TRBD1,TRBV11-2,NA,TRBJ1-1,TGTGCCAGCAGCTTTAAGGGGGCGCCGAACACTGAAGCTTTCTTT,CASSFKGAPNTEAFF
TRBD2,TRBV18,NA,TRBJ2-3,TGTGCCAGCTCCCCTGGACTAGCCTCAGATACGCAGTATTTT,CASSPGLASDTQYF
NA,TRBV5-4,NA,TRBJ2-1,TGTGCCAGCAGCTTGGGGACTGGCTCCTACAATGAGCAGTTCTTC,CASSLGTGSYNEQFF
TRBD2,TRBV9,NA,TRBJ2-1,TGTGCCAGCAGCGTAGGTCCAGCGGGGTCGGATGAGCAGTTCTTC,CASSVGPAGSDEQFF
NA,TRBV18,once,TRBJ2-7,TGTGCCAGCTCACCGGGGATCCCCTACGAGCAGTACTTC,CASSPGIPYEQYF
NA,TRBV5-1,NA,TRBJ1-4,TGCGCCAGCAGCTCGGATACAACTAATGAAAAACTGTTTTTT,CASSSDTTNEKLFF